The present T cell receptor beta chain was sequenced within a study of blood T cells in healthy people across ages. The length of the CDR3 is 14 residues. Trimming removed 4 bases from V and 0 bases from J, with 9 bases in between. Then a second PCR, running about 6 to 12 cycles, was carried out with a sample-barcoded 5' primer and a J-beta primer mix. No fewer than 3 million CDR3-containing paired-end reads came from each sample. TCRdb re-called the 5' RACE reads through MiXCR, storing one row per CDR3 protein. The sample comprises 1.5 million to 2 million distinct CDR3 sequences, roughly 30% of which are singletons, and 10% to 12% rests with the top ten. The sample holds a few counts of this clonotype.

The source material was blood. This rearrangement joins TRBV12-3 or TRBV12-4 to TRBJ1-1; possibly TRBD1 for D (5 bases). The receptor's source is a woman aged 25 to 45 in good health. The CDR3 reads CASSSATVNTEAFF. CDR3 sequence (DNA): TGTGCCAGCAGTTCCGCGACAGTGAACACTGAAGCTTTCTTT.